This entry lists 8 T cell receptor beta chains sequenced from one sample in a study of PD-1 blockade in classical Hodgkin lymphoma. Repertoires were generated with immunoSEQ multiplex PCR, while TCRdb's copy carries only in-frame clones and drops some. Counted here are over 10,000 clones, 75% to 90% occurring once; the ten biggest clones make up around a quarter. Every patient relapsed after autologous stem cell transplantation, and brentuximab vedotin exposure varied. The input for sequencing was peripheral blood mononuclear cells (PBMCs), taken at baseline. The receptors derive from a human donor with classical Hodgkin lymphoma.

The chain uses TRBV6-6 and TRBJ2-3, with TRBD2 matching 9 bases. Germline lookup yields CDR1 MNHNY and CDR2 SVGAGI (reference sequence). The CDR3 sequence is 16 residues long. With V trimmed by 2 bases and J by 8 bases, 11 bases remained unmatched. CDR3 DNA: TGTGCCAGCAGTTACCCCCAGGGACTAGCAACATCTACGCAGTATTTT. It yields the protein CASSYPQGLATSTQYF.

The CDR3 loop reads CASSSESAGYEQYF. CDR3 bases: TGCGCCAGCAGCTCGGAGTCGGCAGGTTACGAGCAGTACTTC. The J gene is TRBJ2-7, the V gene TRBV5-1; D is unclear. CDR3 length: 14 amino acids. The V end lost 3 bases, the J end lost 4 bases, and 14 bases lay between the germline ends. CDR1 is SGHRS, CDR2 YFSETQ, per germline.

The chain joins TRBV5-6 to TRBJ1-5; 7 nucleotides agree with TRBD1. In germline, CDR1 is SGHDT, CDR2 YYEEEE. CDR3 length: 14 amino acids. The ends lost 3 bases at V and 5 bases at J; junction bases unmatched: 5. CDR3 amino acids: CASSSGQTHQPQHF. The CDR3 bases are TGTGCCAGCAGCTCGGGACAGACCCATCAGCCCCAGCATTTT.

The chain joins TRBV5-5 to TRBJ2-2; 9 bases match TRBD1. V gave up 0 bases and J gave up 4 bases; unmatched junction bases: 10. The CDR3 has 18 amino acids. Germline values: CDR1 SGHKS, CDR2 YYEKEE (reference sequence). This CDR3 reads CASSLAGQGIFITGELFF. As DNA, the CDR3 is TGTGCCAGCAGCTTGGCGGGACAGGGAATCTTCATCACCGGGGAGCTGTTTTTT.

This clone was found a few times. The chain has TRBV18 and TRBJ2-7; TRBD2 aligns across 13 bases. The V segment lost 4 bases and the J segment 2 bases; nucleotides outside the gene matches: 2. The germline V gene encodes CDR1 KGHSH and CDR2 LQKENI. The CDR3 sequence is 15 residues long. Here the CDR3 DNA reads TGTGCCAGCTCACAAGGGACTAGCGGGACCTACGAGCAGTACTTC. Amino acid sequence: CASSQGTSGTYEQYF.

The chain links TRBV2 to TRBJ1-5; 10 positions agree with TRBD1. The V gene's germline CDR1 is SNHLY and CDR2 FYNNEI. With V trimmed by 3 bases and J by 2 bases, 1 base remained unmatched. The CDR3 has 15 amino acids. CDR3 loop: CASSDGTGGNQPQHF. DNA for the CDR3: TGTGCCAGCAGTGATGGGACAGGGGGCAATCAGCCCCAGCATTTT.

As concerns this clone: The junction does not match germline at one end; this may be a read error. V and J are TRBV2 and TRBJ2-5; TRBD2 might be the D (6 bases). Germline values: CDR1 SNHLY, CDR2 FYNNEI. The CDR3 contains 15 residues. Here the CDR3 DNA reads TGTGCCACCAGTGGCTCGGAGGGGTACCAAGAGACCCAGTACTTC. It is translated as CATSGSEGYQETQYF.

CDR3 DNA: TGCGCCAGCAGATCGTGGCTAGCGGGAGGGCTAGGGGCCAACGTCCTGACTTTC. Translated: CASRSWLAGGLGANVLTF. The V gene is TRBV5-1, the J gene TRBJ2-6; 12 bases fit TRBD2. The CDR3 extends over 18 amino acids. Germline CDR1 SGHRS, CDR2 YFSETQ. Trimming took 5 bases from V and 4 from J; bases not matched to a gene: 10.